These 5 T cell receptor beta chains share one sample of origin, sequenced in a study of cytomegalovirus exposure and HLA in healthy donors. PCR employed 60 Vbeta and 13 Jbeta primers. TCRdb's table, derived via immunoSEQ multiplex PCR, lists solely in-frame clones and lacks some. The sample lists some 110,000 clones; 65% to 75% were seen once. Input material: PBMCs. The receptors come from a man aged 25-45 years in good health and CMV-seropositive.

A remark on this clone: This may stem from a read error, because a much larger clone lies one nucleotide away. The same CDR3 also results from other DNA sequences found in this sample. The V gene is TRBV4-1, the J gene TRBJ1-2; a possible D gene is TRBD1 (5 bases). V was cut by 0 bases and J by 4 bases, with 9 bases left in between. CDR1 MGHRA and CDR2 YSYEKL come from the germline V gene. The CDR3 runs 14 residues. CDR3 in amino acids: CASSQDGAGYGYTF. As DNA, the CDR3 is TGCGCCAGCAGCCAAGATGGGGCAGGCTATGGCTACACCTTC.

The CDR3 nucleotides are TGTGCCAGCAGCCCCTCCGGGAGCCGGGTCACCTTC. Encoded protein: CASSPSGSRVTF. This chain uses TRBV7-3 with TRBJ1-2; D gene unclear. Trimming removed 5 bases at V and 13 bases at J, with 17 bases between. The CDR3 loop spans 12 amino acids. Germline-derived CDR1 and CDR2 are SGHTA and FQGTGA.

This chain connects TRBV15 to TRBJ1-6; D is undetermined. CDR1 LNHNV and CDR2 YYDKDF come from the germline V gene (reference sequence). Trimming took 5 bases from V and 7 from J, leaving 18 bases between them. CDR3 length: 16 residues. CDR3 nucleotides: TGTGCCACCAGCGGCGCCATTCAGTCGGGAAATTCACCCCTCCACTTT. It encodes CATSGAIQSGNSPLHF.

The chain carries TRBV19 and TRBJ1-5; the D gene is possibly TRBD1 (6 bases). This CDR3 is 18 amino acids long. Trimming left V 1 base short and J 2 bases short, with 18 bases between. From germline, CDR1 is LNHDA and CDR2 SQIVND (reference sequence). In DNA, the CDR3 is TGTGCCAGTAGTATAGTCGGAACAGGGCGGGGGGGCAATCAGCCCCAGCATTTT. This encodes CASSIVGTGRGGNQPQHF. Filled out from reference TRBV19 and TRBJ1-5, the complete variable domain reads DGGITQSPKYLFRKEGQNVTLSCEQNLNHDAMYWYRQDPGQGLRLIYYSQIVNDFQKGDIAEGYSVSREKKESFPLTVTSAQKNPTAFYLCASSIVGTGRGGNQPQHFGDGTRLSIL.

The chain employs TRBV7-9 and TRBJ2-6, with D unclear. CDR3 length: 15 amino acids. V lost 4 bases and J 1 base, leaving 8 bases between the germline ends. From germline, CDR1 is SEHNR and CDR2 FQNEAQ (reference sequence). CDR3 sequence: CASSSVTSGANVLTF. In DNA form, the CDR3 reads TGTGCCAGCAGCTCAGTAACGTCTGGGGCCAACGTCCTGACTTTC.